One sample yielded the 9 T cell receptor beta chains listed below, sequenced in a study of CD8+CD57+ T cells in acquired aplastic anemia. The TCR beta profiling, which covered VDJ combination and CDR3 sequence, was carried out using genomic DNA as the template. TCRdb re-called the reads with MiXCR, one entry per CDR3 protein. The sample consists of roughly 120,000 distinct CDR3 sequences, about 60% of them appearing once. The patients chosen for sequencing had shown expansion of CD8+CD57+ cells (detected by flow cytometry). The specimen sequenced was sorted CD4+, CD8+, or CD8+CD57+ T cells (not recorded which) from PBMCs. The receptors shown here come from a human donor with aplastic anemia.

This chain connects TRBV27 to TRBJ1-6, with 10 bases aligning to TRBD1. J lost 13 bases, V lost 6 bases, and 12 bases had no gene match. The CDR3 spans 15 residues. Looked up from germline, CDR1 is MNHEY and CDR2 is SMNVEV (reference sequence). The CDR3 DNA sequence: TGTGCCAGCAGCCAAGGAGTGACAGGGGGCATGCCCCTCCACTTT. Protein product: CASSQGVTGGMPLHF.

V usage is TRBV24-1 and J usage is TRBJ2-7; D is possibly TRBD1 (8 bases). Germline V gene lookup returns CDR1 KGHDR and CDR2 SFDVKD. Trimming took 5 bases from V and 5 from J, leaving 12 bases between them. This CDR3 spans 13 amino acids. CDR3 residues: CATSVTGGDEQYF. The CDR3 DNA is TGTGCCACCAGTGTAACAGGGGGGGACGAGCAGTACTTC.

The genes are TRBV20-1 and TRBJ1-2, with 11 bases identical to TRBD1. The V segment lost 0 bases and the J segment 4 bases; nucleotides outside the gene matches: 10. This CDR3 has 17 amino acids. The germline V gene encodes CDR1 DFQATT and CDR2 SNEGSKA (reference sequence). The CDR3 nucleotides are TGCAGTGCTAGAGATGATGTAGGACAGGGGGCCCGCTATGGCTACACCTTC. It encodes CSARDDVGQGARYGYTF.

V gene TRBV7-8 combines with J gene TRBJ1-2; D is possibly TRBD1 (5 bases). The CDR3 totals 12 residues. V was clipped by 4 bases and J by 8 bases, with 11 bases between them. Germline loops: CDR1 SGHVS, CDR2 FQNEAQ. The CDR3 region has the DNA TGTGCCAGCAGCTCGGGACGGCGGGGCTACACCTTC. Its protein product is CASSSGRRGYTF.

This chain connects TRBV20-1 to TRBJ2-7; TRBD2 is a possible D gene (5 bases). Germline V CDR1 and CDR2: DFQATT, SNEGSKA (reference sequence). V shed 3 bases and J shed 4 bases, with 10 bases lying between them. CDR3 length: 12 residues. The CDR3 protein is CSARLRGYEQYF. CDR3 coding DNA: TGCAGTGCTAGGCTACGGGGATACGAGCAGTACTTC.

The V call is TRBV20-1, the J call TRBJ2-7, with 13 bases matching TRBD2. With 5 bases clipped from V and 0 bases from J, the junction kept 7 bases outside the gene matches. The CDR3 is 16 amino acids. Germline CDR1 and CDR2: DFQATT and SNEGSKA (reference sequence). CDR3 DNA sequence: TGCAGTGCTCTCGGACTAGCGGGGGACAGCTCCTACGAGCAGTACTTC. Residues: CSALGLAGDSSYEQYF.

Regarding this clonotype: Just one base apart from a much larger clone, this may be a read error. The CDR3 carries no conserved terminal phenylalanine or tryptophan, so it likely arises from a read error. V and J are TRBV4-1 and TRBJ2-1; D is uncertain. Deletions cut 1 base from V and 0 bases from J, with 10 bases between. From germline, CDR1 is MGHRA and CDR2 YSYEKL. CDR3 size: 16 residues. The CDR3 nucleotides are TGCGCCAGCAGCCAAGCAGGCGGAGTCTCCTACAATGAGCAGTTCCTC. It yields the protein CASSQAGGVSYNEQFL.

This clonotype appeared a few times. The chain carries TRBV19 and TRBJ1-2; D remains ambiguous. The CDR3 is 11 residues long. V lost 3 bases, J lost 6 bases, and 5 bases lay in between. Germline V lookup: CDR1 LNHDA, CDR2 SQIVND (reference sequence). Here the CDR3 DNA reads TGTGCCAGTAGTATTCACAATGGCTACACCTTC. Amino acid sequence: CASSIHNGYTF.

To note about this clonotype: The germline gene is not matched at one end of the junction; a read error may be the cause. The chain couples TRBV7-3 to TRBJ2-7; D remains unclear. This CDR3 has 14 amino acids. CDR1 and CDR2 (germline): SGHTA, FQGTGA. The CDR3 region is CASSPTPESCEQYF. As DNA, the CDR3 is TGTGCCAGCAGCCCTACCCCCGAATCCTGCGAGCAGTACTTC. The full variable domain, completed using reference TRBV7-3 and TRBJ2-7, is GAGVSQTPSNKVTEKGKYVELRCDPISGHTALYWYRQSLGQGPEFLIYFQGTGAADDSGLPNDRFFAVRPEGSVSTLKIQRTERGDSAVYLCASSPTPESCEQYFGPGTRLTVT.